Detailed here is one T cell receptor beta chain. This sample is part of a study of CD8 T cells in ankylosing spondylitis. Quantitative 5'-RACE was performed with molecular barcodes, and it yielded the TCR beta libraries. TCRdb used MiXCR to reprocess the 5' RACE reads, holding one entry per CDR3 protein. This table holds tens of thousands of distinct CDR3 sequences, around 25% found once. This CDR3 region has 15 residues. The germline gives CDR1 MGHRA, CDR2 YSYEKL. V was trimmed by 5 bases and J by 1 base, leaving 14 bases between them. This clonotype was sampled from a male donor with ankylosing spondylitis or in good health (not recorded which). Source material: blood, either unsorted or a sorted T cell fraction (not recorded which). This rearrangement joins TRBV4-1 to TRBJ1-1; D might be TRBD1 (5 bases). CDR3 in DNA: TGCGCCAGCAGCGCCTGGGACGACGGGAACACTGAAGCTTTCTTT. Its protein product is CASSAWDDGNTEAFF.